This T cell receptor (beta chain) originates from a study of cytomegalovirus exposure and HLA in healthy donors. Primers: 60 Vbeta forward and 13 Jbeta reverse. Sequenced by immunoSEQ multiplex PCR; TCRdb stores in-frame clones only, minus some. The table has about 35,000 clones, less than 85% seen once. V was clipped by 4 bases and J by 3 bases, with 2 bases between them. The germline gives CDR1 SGHRS, CDR2 YFSETQ. The CDR3 contains 11 residues. This chain joins TRBV5-1 and TRBJ1-5; D is unresolved. This receptor was identified in a male donor in good health and CMV-seronegative. The specimen sequenced was PBMCs. CDR3 sequence reads: CASSLNQPQHF. The CDR3, as DNA: TGCGCCAGCAGCCTCAATCAGCCCCAGCATTTT.